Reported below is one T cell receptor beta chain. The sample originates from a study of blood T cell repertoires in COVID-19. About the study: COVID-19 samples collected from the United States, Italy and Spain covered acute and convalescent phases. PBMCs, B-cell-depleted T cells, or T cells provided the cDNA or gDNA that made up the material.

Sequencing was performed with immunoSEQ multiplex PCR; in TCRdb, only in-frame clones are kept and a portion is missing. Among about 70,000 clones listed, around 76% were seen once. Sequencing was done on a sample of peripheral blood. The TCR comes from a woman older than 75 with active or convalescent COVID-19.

In DNA form, the CDR3 reads TGTGCCAGCAGCTTAGCGGGGGGACAAGAGACCCAGTACTTC. Translation gives CASSLAGGQETQYF. The V call is TRBV5-4, the J call TRBJ2-5, with 9 positions matching TRBD2. Trimming took 2 bases from V and 2 from J; bases not matched to a gene: 1. Germline CDR1 reads SGHNT; CDR2 reads YYREEE (reference sequence). The CDR3 runs 14 residues.